Presented here are 26 T cell receptor beta chains from one specimen sequenced in a study of cytomegalovirus exposure and HLA in healthy donors. Profiling relied on immunoSEQ multiplex PCR, and the TCRdb table lists in-frame clones only, not all of them. Here the sample spans about 130,000 clones, 90% to 97% being singletons. What was sequenced was PBMCs. These receptors originate from a man aged 18-30 years in good health and CMV-seronegative.

The chain uses TRBV18 and TRBJ2-1; D is perhaps TRBD1 (6 bases). Trimming cost V 8 bases and J 2 bases, with 13 bases left between them. This CDR3 has 14 amino acids. Germline CDR1 is KGHSH and CDR2 is LQKENI. CDR3 loop: CASITGLAYNEQFF. The CDR3 nucleotides read TGTGCCAGCATAACAGGGTTGGCCTACAATGAGCAGTTCTTC.

V and J are TRBV28 and TRBJ2-7; 9 nucleotides match TRBD2. V trimming: 3 bases; J trimming: 3 bases; junction bases outside the gene matches: 6. CDR3 length equals 15 residues. From germline, CDR1 is MDHEN and CDR2 SYDVKM. The CDR3 region is CASSFAGLADYEQYF. The CDR3 bases are TGTGCCAGCAGTTTTGCGGGACTAGCAGACTACGAGCAGTACTTC.

The CDR3 sequence: CASKELAGYNEQFF. CDR3 nucleotide sequence: TGTGCCAGCAAAGAACTAGCGGGGTACAATGAGCAGTTCTTC. The rearrangement uses TRBV5-4 and TRBJ2-1, with TRBD2 matching 10 bases. J gave up 4 bases and V 6 bases, and 4 bases lay outside the gene matches. The CDR3 extends over 14 amino acids. In germline, CDR1 is SGHNT, CDR2 YYREEE (reference sequence).

The chain recombines TRBV10-3 with TRBJ1-1; the D gene is possibly TRBD1 (6 bases). This CDR3 region has 15 residues. Between the trimmed V and J ends, which lost 5 bases and 2 bases, there was a span of 15 bases. CDR1 and CDR2 from the germline V gene are ENHRY and SYGVKD. The CDR3 reads CAISPGGIINTEAFF. DNA of the CDR3: TGTGCCATCAGTCCTGGGGGCATAATAAACACTGAAGCTTTCTTT.

The DNA of the CDR3 is TGTGCCAGCAGTTCTGGCAGGTTAGTACCCTACGAGCAGTACTTC. Translation gives CASSSGRLVPYEQYF. This chain uses TRBV28 with TRBJ2-7; D gene unclear. Trimming left V 4 bases short and J 2 bases short, with 15 bases between. Germline V gene sequence: CDR1 MDHEN, CDR2 SYDVKM. This CDR3 region has 15 residues.

The rearrangement joins TRBV6-5 to TRBJ2-5; perhaps TRBD2 as D (5 bases). The V end was cut by 0 bases, the J end by 7 bases, with 15 bases between. The CDR3 covers 15 residues. Germline CDR1 and CDR2: MNHEY and SVGAGI. CDR3 sequence: CASSYSMRASGTQYF. CDR3 nucleotides: TGTGCCAGCAGTTACTCGATGCGGGCCTCTGGGACCCAGTACTTC.

The V and J genes are TRBV9 and TRBJ2-1; 8 bases fit TRBD1. Germline-derived CDR1 and CDR2 are SGDLS and YYNGEE. The CDR3 has 15 residues. V gave up 3 bases and J gave up 9 bases; unmatched junction bases: 11. The DNA for the CDR3 is TGTGCCAGCAGCGGTGACAGGGGAAAGGTTGCTGAGCAGTTCTTC. It is translated as CASSGDRGKVAEQFF.

The gene calls are TRBV5-1 and TRBJ2-3; 9 bases are a match to TRBD2. Per germline, CDR1 SGHRS and CDR2 YFSETQ. V trimming: 2 bases; J trimming: 2 bases; junction bases outside the gene matches: 3. The CDR3 contains 15 residues. The CDR3 nucleotides are TGCGCCAGCAGCTTTATAGCGGGAGCCACAGATACGCAGTATTTT. This gives the protein CASSFIAGATDTQYF.

This chain connects TRBV19 to TRBJ2-7; TRBD2 might be the D (5 bases). In germline, CDR1 is LNHDA, CDR2 SQIVND (reference sequence). With 5 bases removed from V and 0 bases from J, the gap between germline ends came to 8 bases. The CDR3 contains 13 residues. CDR3 sequence: CASSSGISYEQYF. CDR3 nucleotide sequence: TGTGCCAGTAGTTCGGGAATCTCCTACGAGCAGTACTTC.

The genes are TRBV12-5 and TRBJ1-2, with D possibly being TRBD1 (5 bases). Per the germline V gene, CDR1 is LGHNT and CDR2 is FRNRAP. Deletions cut 3 bases from V and 6 bases from J, with 8 bases between. The CDR3 is 12 amino acids. The CDR3, as DNA: TGTGCTAGTGGTTTAGCAGGGAATGGCTACACCTTC. Its translation: CASGLAGNGYTF. The full variable domain, with the rest looked up from reference TRBV12-5 and TRBJ1-2, is DARVTQTPRHKVTEMGQEVTMRCQPILGHNTVFWYRQTMMQGLELLAYFRNRAPLDDSGMPKDRFSAEMPDATLATLKIQPSEPRDSAVYFCASGLAGNGYTFGSGTRLTVV.

This sequence joins TRBV6-1 and TRBJ1-1; D may be TRBD1 (6 bases). The CDR3 sequence is 13 residues long. V was trimmed by 1 base and J by 11 bases, leaving 14 bases between them. Germline V CDR1 and CDR2: MNHNS, SASEGT. The CDR3 here is CASSEGIRGDAFF. In nucleotides, the CDR3 is TGTGCCAGCAGTGAAGGGATCAGGGGTGACGCTTTCTTT.

This sequence joins TRBV10-2 and TRBJ2-2; 12 nucleotides align to TRBD2. The V gene end was trimmed by 8 bases and the J gene end by 6 bases; junction bases not matched to a gene: 4. Germline CDR1 and CDR2: WSHSY and SAAADI. The length of the CDR3 is 14 residues. CDR3 sequence: CASWTSGAAGELFF. Here the CDR3 DNA reads TGCGCCAGCTGGACTAGCGGGGCCGCCGGGGAGCTGTTTTTT.

V usage is TRBV5-6 and J usage is TRBJ2-1, with 9 bases matching TRBD2. Looked up from germline, CDR1 is SGHDT and CDR2 is YYEEEE. The CDR3 totals 15 residues. Trimming removed 0 bases from V and 7 bases from J; junction bases left unmatched: 5. The CDR3 reads CASSLGLAGTNEQFF. In nucleotides, the CDR3 is TGTGCCAGCAGCTTGGGGCTAGCGGGAACTAATGAGCAGTTCTTC.

This chain links TRBV5-1 with TRBJ1-5, with D possibly matching TRBD1 (5 bases). V lost 0 bases to trimming and J lost 7 bases, with 8 bases between them. Germline-derived CDR1 and CDR2 are SGHRS and YFSETQ. There are 13 residues in the CDR3. The DNA for the CDR3 is TGCGCCAGCAGCTTGGTGCAGGGCCAGCCCCAGCATTTT. Its translation is CASSLVQGQPQHF.

The V and J genes are TRBV27 and TRBJ2-5, with a weak D call TRBD1 (5 bases). Germline CDR1 is MNHEY and CDR2 is SMNVEV (reference sequence). The CDR3 totals 14 residues. V dropped 4 bases and J dropped 5 bases, with 14 bases sitting between them. The DNA for the CDR3 is TGTGCCAGCAGTTCTCTGGGGCAAAGGGAGACCCAGTACTTC. As protein: CASSSLGQRETQYF.

This clone has a single count. Other DNA sequences in this sample translate to the same CDR3. V and J are TRBV6-5 and TRBJ1-5; 9 bases agree with TRBD1. Trimming took 2 bases from V and 4 from J; bases not matched to a gene: 0. Germline V lookup: CDR1 MNHEY, CDR2 SVGAGI. CDR3 length: 14 amino acids. Written as DNA, the CDR3 is TGTGCCAGCAGTTACGACAGGGGGAATCAGCCCCAGCATTTT. The encoded protein is CASSYDRGNQPQHF.

The chain recombines TRBV29-1 with TRBJ2-3; the match to TRBD2 covers 14 bases. Germline V gene data show CDR1 as SQVTM and CDR2 as ANQGSEA. The CDR3 spans 12 residues. After removal of 6 bases from V and 14 bases from J, the junction contained 7 bases not matched to a gene. The CDR3 sequence: CSVGTSGRVRYF. In DNA, the CDR3 is TGCAGCGTGGGGACTAGCGGGAGAGTAAGGTATTTT.

The chain employs TRBV5-6 and TRBJ2-7; D possibly corresponds to TRBD1 (5 bases). The V and J ends lost 3 bases and 4 bases respectively, with 14 bases between them. Germline V gives CDR1 SGHDT, CDR2 YYEEEE. The CDR3 spans 14 residues. DNA for the CDR3: TGTGCCAGCAGCTCCCGACAGTCCTTATACGAGCAGTACTTC. Translating it yields CASSSRQSLYEQYF. Full variable domain (rest looked up from reference TRBV5-6 and TRBJ2-7): DAGVTQSPTHLIKTRGQQVTLRCSPKSGHDTVSWYQQALGQGPQFIFQYYEEEERQRGNFPDRFSGHQFPNYSSELNVNALLLGDSALYLCASSSRQSLYEQYFGPGTRLTVT.

The chain employs TRBV6-5 and TRBJ2-1, with a tentative D call TRBD1 (6 bases). Trimming removed 2 bases at V and 4 bases at J, with 15 bases between. Germline V gene data show CDR1 as MNHEY and CDR2 as SVGAGI. The CDR3 spans 16 residues. The CDR3 coding sequence is TGTGCCAGCAGTTACCAGGGGCTTACTTCTTACAATGAGCAGTTCTTC. Translation gives CASSYQGLTSYNEQFF.

CDR3 sequence: CASSIIWREREQYF. In DNA, the CDR3 is TGTGCCAGTAGTATAATCTGGCGGGAGCGGGAGCAGTACTTC. The chain carries TRBV19 and TRBJ2-7; 7 nucleotides match TRBD2. V was pared by 2 bases and J by 7 bases, with 8 bases of the junction left unmatched. Germline CDR1 is LNHDA and CDR2 is SQIVND (reference sequence). This CDR3 has 14 residues.

The rearrangement joins TRBV9 to TRBJ2-2; TRBD2 is a possible D gene (5 bases). The CDR3 loop spans 15 amino acids. V lost 5 bases and J 3 bases, leaving 14 bases between the germline ends. Germline CDR1 SGDLS, CDR2 YYNGEE. CDR3 loop: CASSAWEPYTGELFF. Written as DNA, the CDR3 is TGTGCCAGCAGTGCATGGGAGCCCTACACCGGGGAGCTGTTTTTT.

This sequence joins TRBV6-5 and TRBJ1-2; the match to TRBD1 covers 7 bases. Germline V gives CDR1 MNHEY, CDR2 SVGAGI. J gave up 4 bases and V 7 bases, and 12 bases lay outside the gene matches. This CDR3 contains 15 residues. DNA for the CDR3: TGTGCCAGCATCGGGACGGGTAACAGGGGCTATGGCTACACCTTC. It is translated as CASIGTGNRGYGYTF.

This chain links TRBV4-1 with TRBJ2-7, with TRBD2 matching 8 bases. CDR1 and CDR2 (germline): MGHRA, YSYEKL. Trimming cost V 0 bases and J 3 bases; bases outside gene matches: 4. The CDR3 consists of 15 residues. CDR3 DNA: TGCGCCAGCAGCCAAGAAAGGACTAGCCGCTACGAGCAGTACTTC. Translation: CASSQERTSRYEQYF.

The chain joins TRBV19 to TRBJ1-5; D unresolved. This CDR3 region has 13 residues. Germline CDR1 and CDR2: LNHDA and SQIVND (reference sequence). Trimming stripped 3 bases from V and 5 bases from J, with 8 bases between. In nucleotides, the CDR3 is TGTGCCAGTAGTATTCAGGCTTATCAGCCCCAGCATTTT. It translates to CASSIQAYQPQHF.

The genes are TRBV9 and TRBJ2-2; D perhaps matches TRBD2 (6 bases). This CDR3 has 14 amino acids. Trimming removed 4 bases at V and 5 bases at J, with 12 bases between. Per germline, CDR1 SGDLS and CDR2 YYNGEE. The CDR3 here is CASSRGGETGELFF. CDR3 nucleotides: TGTGCCAGCAGCAGAGGCGGGGAAACCGGGGAGCTGTTTTTT.

J is TRBJ2-3 and V is TRBV4-1; 11 bases match TRBD1. CDR1 MGHRA and CDR2 YSYEKL come from the germline V gene. V dropped 0 bases and J dropped 4; count of bases not matched to a gene: 9. CDR3 length equals 18 residues. CDR3 amino acids: CASSQDTPDRGLADTQYF. CDR3 in DNA: TGCGCCAGCAGCCAAGATACCCCGGACAGGGGGCTTGCAGATACGCAGTATTTT.